The sequence of this T cell receptor (beta chain) was determined in a study of beta chain features in type 1 diabetes. General study results and limits: Moderate yet significant TCRB CDR3 shortening was seen in Type 1 diabetes patients in all four CD4+ subsets. Compared to healthy donors, patients appeared to have naive, central memory and Treg TCRB repertoires that were more alike.

In its sample, this clone was seen a few times. Its specificity is unknown. All of the isolated RNA was reverse transcribed, so expressed TCRB transcripts were sequenced. Profiled with immunoSEQ multiplex PCR; TCRdb holds only in-frame clones, not every one. This sample has almost 350,000 clones, with over 7% found just once. The specimen sequenced was central memory CD4+ T cells from blood. This sequence was found in a young man with type 1 diabetes.

CDR3 in amino acids: CASSFYGLAGEDTQYF. The DNA for the CDR3 is TGTGCCAGCAGCTTCTATGGACTAGCGGGCGAGGATACGCAGTATTTT. The chain links TRBV5-6 to TRBJ2-3; TRBD2 matches at 11 bases. Germline CDR1 SGHDT, CDR2 YYEEEE. This CDR3 has 16 amino acids. Trimming cost V 2 bases and J 6 bases; bases outside gene matches: 8.